This TCR beta chain was identified during a study of tumor-infiltrating lymphocytes in primary liver carcinoma. On the study more broadly: Through surgical resection, the patients' primary liver carcinoma was treated.

The blood RNA (from unsorted whole blood) was obtained, and germline DNA was also extracted. Study-level results: Researchers found tumor-adjacent and tumor-blood pairs overlapped less than tumor region pairs. Blood fell significantly below tumors in its top-250-clone fraction (p = 0.039).

Germline loops: CDR1 MNHEY, CDR2 SVGAGI. This CDR3 contains 14 residues. Priming with a constant-region primer yielded TCR beta cDNA from around 540 ng total RNA. Researchers made the TCR beta libraries by running three nested multiplex PCR rounds with slightly modified ARM-PCR. In the first two PCR rounds, TRBV1-TRBV30 forward primers were paired with a C-beta reverse primer, and each round lasted about 10 cycles. TCRdb recomputed calls from the multiplex PCR reads with MiXCR, one row per CDR3 protein. Of about 310,000 distinct CDR3 sequences detected, approximately 58% appear once; the ten largest clones hold more than 15%. Worth noting for this clonotype: Its antigen remains unknown. This may come from a read error, since a much larger clone is one base off.

This TCR came from a woman aged 25 to 45 with primary liver carcinoma and hepatitis B virus infection. The chain recombines TRBV6-5 with TRBJ2-1, with D possibly TRBD2 on 6 matching bases. Sequencing used peripheral blood. The chain's CDR3 is CASTPALAVNEQLF. As DNA, the CDR3 is TGTGCCAGCACCCCTGCGTTAGCGGTAAATGAGCAGCTCTTC.